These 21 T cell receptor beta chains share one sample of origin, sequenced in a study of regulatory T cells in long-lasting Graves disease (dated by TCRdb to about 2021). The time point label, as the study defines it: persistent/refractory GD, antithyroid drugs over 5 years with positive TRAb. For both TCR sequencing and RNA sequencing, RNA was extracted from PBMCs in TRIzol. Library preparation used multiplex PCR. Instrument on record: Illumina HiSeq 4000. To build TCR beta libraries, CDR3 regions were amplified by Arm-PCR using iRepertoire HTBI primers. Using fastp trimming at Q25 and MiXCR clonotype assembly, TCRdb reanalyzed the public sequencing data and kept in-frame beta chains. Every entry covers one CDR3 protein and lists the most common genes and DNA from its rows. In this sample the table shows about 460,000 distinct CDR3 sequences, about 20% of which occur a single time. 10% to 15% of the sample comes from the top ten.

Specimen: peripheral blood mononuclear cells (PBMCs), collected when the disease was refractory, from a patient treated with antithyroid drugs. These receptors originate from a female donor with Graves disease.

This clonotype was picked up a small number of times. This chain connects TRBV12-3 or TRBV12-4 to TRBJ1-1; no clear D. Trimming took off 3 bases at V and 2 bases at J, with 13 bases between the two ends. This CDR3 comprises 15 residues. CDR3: CASSFGFGVNTEAFF. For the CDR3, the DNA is TGTGCCAGCAGTTTCGGGTTCGGGGTTAACACTGAAGCTTTCTTT.

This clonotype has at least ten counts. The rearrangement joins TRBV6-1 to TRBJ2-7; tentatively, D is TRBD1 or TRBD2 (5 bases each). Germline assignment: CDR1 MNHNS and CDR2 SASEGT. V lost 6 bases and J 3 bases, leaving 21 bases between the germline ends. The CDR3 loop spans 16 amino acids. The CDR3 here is CASRPVGATFRYEQYF. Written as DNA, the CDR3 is TGTGCCAGCAGACCTGTCGGGGCTACATTTCGCTACGAGCAGTACTTC.

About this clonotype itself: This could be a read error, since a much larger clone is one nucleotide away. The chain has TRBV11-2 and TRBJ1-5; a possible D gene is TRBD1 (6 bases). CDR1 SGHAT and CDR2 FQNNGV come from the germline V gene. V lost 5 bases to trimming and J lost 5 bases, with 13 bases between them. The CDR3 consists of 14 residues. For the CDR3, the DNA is TGTGCCAGCAGCCTCGGACAGTTCGATCAGCCCCAGCATTTT. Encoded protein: CASSLGQFDQPQHF.

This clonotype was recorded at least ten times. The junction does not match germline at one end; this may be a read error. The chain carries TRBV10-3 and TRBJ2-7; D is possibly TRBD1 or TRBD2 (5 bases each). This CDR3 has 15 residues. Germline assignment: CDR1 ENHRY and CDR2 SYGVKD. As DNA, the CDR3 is TGTGCCATCAGTGATGGGACGGGGATCTCCGACGAGCAGTACTTC. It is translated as CAISDGTGISDEQYF.

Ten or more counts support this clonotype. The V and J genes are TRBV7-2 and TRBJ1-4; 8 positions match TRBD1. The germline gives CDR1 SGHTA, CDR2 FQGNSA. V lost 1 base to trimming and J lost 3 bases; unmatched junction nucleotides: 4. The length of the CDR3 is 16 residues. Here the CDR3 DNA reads TGTGCCAGCAGCTTAGTCAGGGGGCTTGCTAATGAAAAACTGTTTTTT. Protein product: CASSLVRGLANEKLFF.

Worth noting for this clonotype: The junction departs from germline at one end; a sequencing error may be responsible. CDR3 sequence reads: CSATSWRRDYGQYF. The CDR3 nucleotides read TGCAGTGCTACCTCCTGGAGGCGGGACTACGGGCAGTACTTC. V gene TRBV20-1 combines with J gene TRBJ2-7, with 7 nucleotides matching TRBD2. There are 14 residues in the CDR3. Germline lookup yields CDR1 DFQATT and CDR2 SNEGSKA (reference sequence).

CDR3: CASSYSSRYSNQPQHF. CDR3 bases: TGTGCCAGCAGTTACTCGTCCAGGTATAGCAATCAGCCCCAGCATTTT. V and J are TRBV6-2 or TRBV6-3 and TRBJ1-5; D gene unclear. The germline V gene has CDR1 MNHEY and CDR2 SVGEGT. The CDR3 extends over 16 amino acids. V was shortened by 0 bases and J by 0 bases, with 9 bases between the two germline ends.

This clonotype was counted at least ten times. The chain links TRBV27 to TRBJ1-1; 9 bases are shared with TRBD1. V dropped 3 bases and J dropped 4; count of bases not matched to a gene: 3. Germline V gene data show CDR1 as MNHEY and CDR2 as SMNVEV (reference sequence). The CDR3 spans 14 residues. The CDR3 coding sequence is TGTGCCAGCAGTTTGGACAGGGGTGGCACTGAAGCTTTCTTT. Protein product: CASSLDRGGTEAFF.

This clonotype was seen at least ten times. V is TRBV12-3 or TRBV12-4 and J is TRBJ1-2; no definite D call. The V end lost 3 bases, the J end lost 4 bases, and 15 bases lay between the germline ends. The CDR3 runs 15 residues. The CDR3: CASSFSGKPLYGYTF. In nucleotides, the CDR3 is TGTGCCAGCAGTTTTTCGGGCAAACCACTCTATGGCTACACCTTC.

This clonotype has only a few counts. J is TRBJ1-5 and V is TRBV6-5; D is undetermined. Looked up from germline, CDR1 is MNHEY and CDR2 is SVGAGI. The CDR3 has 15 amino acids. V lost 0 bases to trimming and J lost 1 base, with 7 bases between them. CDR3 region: CASSYSRFSNQPQHF. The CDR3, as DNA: TGTGCCAGCAGTTACTCGAGATTCAGCAATCAGCCCCAGCATTTT.

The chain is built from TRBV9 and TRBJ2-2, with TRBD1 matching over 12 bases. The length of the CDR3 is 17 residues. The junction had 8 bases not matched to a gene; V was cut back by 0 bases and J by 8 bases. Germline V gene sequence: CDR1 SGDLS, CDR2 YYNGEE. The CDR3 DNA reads TGTGCCAGCAGCGTAGAAGGGACAGGGGGCGCATCGGGGGAGCTGTTTTTT. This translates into CASSVEGTGGASGELFF. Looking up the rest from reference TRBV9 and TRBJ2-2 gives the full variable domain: DSGVTQTPKHLITATGQRVTLRCSPRSGDLSVYWYQQSLDQGLQFLIQYYNGEERAKGNILERFSAQQFPDLHSELNLSSLELGDSALYFCASSVEGTGGASGELFFGEGSRLTVL.

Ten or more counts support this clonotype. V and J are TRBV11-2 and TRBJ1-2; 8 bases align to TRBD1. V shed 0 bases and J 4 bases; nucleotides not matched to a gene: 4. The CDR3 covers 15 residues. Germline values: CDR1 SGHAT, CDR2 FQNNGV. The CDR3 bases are TGTGCCAGCAGCTTAGACACGGGACAGGTCTATGGCTACACCTTC. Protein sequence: CASSLDTGQVYGYTF.

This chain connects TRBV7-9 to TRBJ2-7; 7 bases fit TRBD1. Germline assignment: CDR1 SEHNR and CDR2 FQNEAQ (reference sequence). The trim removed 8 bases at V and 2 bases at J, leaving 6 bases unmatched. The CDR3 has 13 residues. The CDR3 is CASGSGTAYEQYF. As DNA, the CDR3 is TGTGCCAGCGGGTCCGGGACAGCCTACGAGCAGTACTTC.

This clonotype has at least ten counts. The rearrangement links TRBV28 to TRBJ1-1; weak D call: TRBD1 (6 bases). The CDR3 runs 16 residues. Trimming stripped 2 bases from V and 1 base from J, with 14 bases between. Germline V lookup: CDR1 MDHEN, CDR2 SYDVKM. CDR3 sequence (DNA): TGTGCCAGCAGTTTAGGGGGCCCTCCACCGAACACTGAAGCTTTCTTT. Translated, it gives CASSLGGPPPNTEAFF. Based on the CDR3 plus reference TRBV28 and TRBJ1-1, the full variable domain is DVKVTQSSRYLVKRTGEKVFLECVQDMDHENMFWYRQDPGLGLRLIYFSYDVKMKEKGDIPEGYSVSREKKERFSLILESASTNQTSMYLCASSLGGPPPNTEAFFGQGTRLTVV.

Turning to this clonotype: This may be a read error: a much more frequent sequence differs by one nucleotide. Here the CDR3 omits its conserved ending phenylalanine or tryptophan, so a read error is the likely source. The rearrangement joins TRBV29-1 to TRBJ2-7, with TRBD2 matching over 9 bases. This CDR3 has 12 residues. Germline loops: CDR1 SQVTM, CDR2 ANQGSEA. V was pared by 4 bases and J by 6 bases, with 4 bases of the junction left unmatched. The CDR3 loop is CSVGSGSSEQYL. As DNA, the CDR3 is TGCAGCGTTGGTAGCGGGAGTAGCGAGCAGTACCTC.

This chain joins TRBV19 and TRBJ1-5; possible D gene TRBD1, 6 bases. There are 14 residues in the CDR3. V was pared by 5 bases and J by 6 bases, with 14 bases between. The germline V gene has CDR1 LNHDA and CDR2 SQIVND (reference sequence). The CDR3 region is CASSGWGQRQPQHF. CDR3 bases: TGTGCCAGTAGTGGCTGGGGGCAGCGTCAGCCCCAGCATTTT.

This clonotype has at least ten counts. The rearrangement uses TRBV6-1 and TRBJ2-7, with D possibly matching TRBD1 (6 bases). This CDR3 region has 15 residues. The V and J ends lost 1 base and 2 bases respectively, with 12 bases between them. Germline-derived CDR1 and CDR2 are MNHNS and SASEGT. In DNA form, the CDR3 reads TGTGCCAGCAGTGAAGAGGGGACACCGACCTACGAGCAGTACTTC. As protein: CASSEEGTPTYEQYF.

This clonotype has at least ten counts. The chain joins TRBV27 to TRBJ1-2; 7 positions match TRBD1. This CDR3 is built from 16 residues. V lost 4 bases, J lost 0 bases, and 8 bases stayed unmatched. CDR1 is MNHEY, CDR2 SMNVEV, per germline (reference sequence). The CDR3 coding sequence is TGTGCCAGCAGTTCCCTGGACAGGTCAGCTAACTATGGCTACACCTTC. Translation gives CASSSLDRSANYGYTF.

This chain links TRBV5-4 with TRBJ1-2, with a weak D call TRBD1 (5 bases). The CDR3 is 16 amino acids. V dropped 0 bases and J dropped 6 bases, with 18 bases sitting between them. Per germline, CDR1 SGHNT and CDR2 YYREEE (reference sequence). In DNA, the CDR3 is TGTGCCAGCAGCTTGGGACAGTTCCGGGACTACCATGGCTACACCTTC. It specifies CASSLGQFRDYHGYTF.

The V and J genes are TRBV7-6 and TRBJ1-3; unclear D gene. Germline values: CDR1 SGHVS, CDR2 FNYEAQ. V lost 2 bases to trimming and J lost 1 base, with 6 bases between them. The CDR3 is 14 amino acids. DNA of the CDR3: TGTGCCAGCAGCTTACAGTGGTCTGGAAACACCATATATTTT. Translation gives CASSLQWSGNTIYF.

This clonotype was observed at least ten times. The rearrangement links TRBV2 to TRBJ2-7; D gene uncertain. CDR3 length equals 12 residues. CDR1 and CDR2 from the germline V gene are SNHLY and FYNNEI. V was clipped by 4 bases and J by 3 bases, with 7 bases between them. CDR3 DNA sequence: TGTGCCAGCAGTGTCGACCTCTACGAGCAGTACTTC. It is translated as CASSVDLYEQYF.